The sequence of this T cell receptor (beta chain) was determined in a study of beta chain features in type 1 diabetes. CDR3 length: 13 residues. Trimming at V came to 5 bases and at J to 9 bases, leaving 10 bases not matched to a gene. Looked up from germline, CDR1 is GTSNPN and CDR2 is SVGIG (reference sequence). The investigators reverse transcribed all of the isolated RNA, so they sequenced expressed TCRB transcripts. Only in-frame clones appear in the TCRdb table, and some are missing; sequencing was by immunoSEQ multiplex PCR. This sample has 600,000 to 700,000 clones, with 12% found just once. This clone has only a few counts. Its cognate antigen is unknown. Overall study results and limits: Patients with Type 1 diabetes showed moderately but significantly shorter TCRB CDR3s in all four CD4+ subsets.

V gene TRBV30 combines with J gene TRBJ1-5; 7 nucleotides line up with TRBD1. This TCR was recovered from a man aged 30-40 years with type 1 diabetes. Sequencing was done on a sample of naive CD4+ T cells from blood. The CDR3 is CAWATGESLPQHF. The CDR3 DNA follows: TGTGCCTGGGCTACAGGGGAATCGTTGCCCCAGCATTTT.